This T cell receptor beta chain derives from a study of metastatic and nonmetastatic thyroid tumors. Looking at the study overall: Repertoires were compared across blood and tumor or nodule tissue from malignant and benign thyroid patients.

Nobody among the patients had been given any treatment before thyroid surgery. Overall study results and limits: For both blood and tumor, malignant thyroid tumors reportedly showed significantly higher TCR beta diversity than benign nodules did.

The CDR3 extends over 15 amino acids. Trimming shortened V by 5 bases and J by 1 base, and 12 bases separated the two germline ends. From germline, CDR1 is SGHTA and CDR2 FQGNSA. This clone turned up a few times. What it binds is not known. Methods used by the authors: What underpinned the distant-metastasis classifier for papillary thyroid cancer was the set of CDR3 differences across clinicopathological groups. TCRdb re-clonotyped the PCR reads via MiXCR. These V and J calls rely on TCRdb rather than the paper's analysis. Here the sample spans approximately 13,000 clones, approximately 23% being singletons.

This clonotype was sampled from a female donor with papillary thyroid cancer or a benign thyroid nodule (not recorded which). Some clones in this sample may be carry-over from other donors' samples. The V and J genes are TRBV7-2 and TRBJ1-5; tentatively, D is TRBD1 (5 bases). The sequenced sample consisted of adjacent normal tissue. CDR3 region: CASSQFGGSNQPQHF. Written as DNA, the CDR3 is TGTGCCAGCAGCCAATTCGGGGGGAGCAATCAGCCCCAGCATTTT.